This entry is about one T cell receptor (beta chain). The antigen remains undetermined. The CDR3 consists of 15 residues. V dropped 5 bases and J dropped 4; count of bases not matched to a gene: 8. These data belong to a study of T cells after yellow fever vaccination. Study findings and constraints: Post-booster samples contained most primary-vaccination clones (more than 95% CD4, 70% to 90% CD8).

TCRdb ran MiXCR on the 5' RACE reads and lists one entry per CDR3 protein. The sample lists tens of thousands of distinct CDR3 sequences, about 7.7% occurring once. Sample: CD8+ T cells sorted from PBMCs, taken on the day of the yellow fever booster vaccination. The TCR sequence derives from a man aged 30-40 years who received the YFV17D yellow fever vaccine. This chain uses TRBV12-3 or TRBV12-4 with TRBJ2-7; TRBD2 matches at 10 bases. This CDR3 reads CASSNSGRTWYEQYF. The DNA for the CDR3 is TGTGCCAGCAGTAATAGCGGGAGGACCTGGTACGAGCAGTACTTC.